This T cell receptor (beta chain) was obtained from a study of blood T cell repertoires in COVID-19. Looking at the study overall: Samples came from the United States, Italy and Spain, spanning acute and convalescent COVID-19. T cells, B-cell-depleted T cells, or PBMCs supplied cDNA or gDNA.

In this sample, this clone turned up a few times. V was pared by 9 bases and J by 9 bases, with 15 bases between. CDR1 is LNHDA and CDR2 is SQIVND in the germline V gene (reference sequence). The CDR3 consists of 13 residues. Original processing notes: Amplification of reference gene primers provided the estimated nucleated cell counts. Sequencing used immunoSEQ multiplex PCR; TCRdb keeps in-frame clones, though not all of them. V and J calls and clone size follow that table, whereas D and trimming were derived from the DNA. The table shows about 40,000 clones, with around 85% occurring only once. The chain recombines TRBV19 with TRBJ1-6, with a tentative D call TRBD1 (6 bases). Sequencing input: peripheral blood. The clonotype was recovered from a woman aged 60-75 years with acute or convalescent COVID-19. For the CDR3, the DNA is TGTGCCAGCGACGCAGGGGAAGGTTCACCCCTCCACTTT. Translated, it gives CASDAGEGSPLHF.